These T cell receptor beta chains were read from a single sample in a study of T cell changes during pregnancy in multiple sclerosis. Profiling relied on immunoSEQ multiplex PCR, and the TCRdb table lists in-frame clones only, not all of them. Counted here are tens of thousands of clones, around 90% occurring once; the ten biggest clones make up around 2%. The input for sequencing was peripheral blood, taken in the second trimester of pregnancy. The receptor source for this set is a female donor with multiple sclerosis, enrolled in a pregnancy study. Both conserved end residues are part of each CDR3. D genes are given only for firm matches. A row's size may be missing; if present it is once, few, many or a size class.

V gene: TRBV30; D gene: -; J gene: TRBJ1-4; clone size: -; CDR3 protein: CAWSVTTNEKLFF; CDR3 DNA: TGTGCCTGGAGTGTCACAACTAATGAAAAACTGTTTTTT
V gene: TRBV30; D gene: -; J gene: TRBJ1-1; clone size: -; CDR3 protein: CAWYSARGFTEAFF; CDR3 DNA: TGTGCCTGGTACTCCGCCAGGGGTTTCACTGAAGCTTTCTTT
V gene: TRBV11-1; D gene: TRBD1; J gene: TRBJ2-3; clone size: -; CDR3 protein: CATRMTGVSTDTQYF; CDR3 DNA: TGTGCCACCCGAATGACAGGGGTTTCGACAGATACGCAGTATTTT
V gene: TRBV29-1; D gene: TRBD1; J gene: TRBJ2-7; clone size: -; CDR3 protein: CSVSQRQGNEQYF; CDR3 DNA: TGCAGCGTGTCCCAGAGACAGGGCAACGAGCAGTACTTC
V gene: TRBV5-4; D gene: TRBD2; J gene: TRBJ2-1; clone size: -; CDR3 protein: CASSSPTSGRARDEQFF; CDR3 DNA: TGTGCCAGCAGCTCCCCGACTAGCGGGAGGGCCAGGGATGAGCAGTTCTTC
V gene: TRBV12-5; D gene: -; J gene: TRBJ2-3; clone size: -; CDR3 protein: CASGLVLRPGGTDTQYF; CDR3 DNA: TGTGCTAGTGGTTTGGTACTGCGCCCGGGGGGCACAGATACGCAGTATTTT
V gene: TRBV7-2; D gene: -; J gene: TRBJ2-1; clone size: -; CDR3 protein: CASSGRDYLSGQFF; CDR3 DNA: TGTGCCAGCAGCGGGCGGGATTATTTAAGTGGGCAGTTCTTC
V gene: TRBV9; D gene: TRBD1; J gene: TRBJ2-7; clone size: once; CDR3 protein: CASSVRDRGYYEQYF; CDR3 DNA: TGTGCCAGCAGCGTCCGGGACAGGGGTTACTACGAGCAGTACTTC
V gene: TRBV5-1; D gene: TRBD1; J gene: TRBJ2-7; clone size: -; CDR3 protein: CASRPGTGHEQYF; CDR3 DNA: TGCGCCAGCAGACCTGGGACAGGCCACGAGCAGTACTTC
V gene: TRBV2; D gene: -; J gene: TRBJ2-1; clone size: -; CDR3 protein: CASSEAAGPYNEQFF; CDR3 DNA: TGTGCCAGCAGTGAAGCGGCGGGGCCGTACAATGAGCAGTTCTTC
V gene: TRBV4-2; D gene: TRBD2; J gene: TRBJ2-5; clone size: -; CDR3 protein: CASSQNPLAGGSETQYF; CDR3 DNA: TGTGCCAGCAGCCAAAACCCACTAGCGGGAGGGTCAGAGACCCAGTACTTC
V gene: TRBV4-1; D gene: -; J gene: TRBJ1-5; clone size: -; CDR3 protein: CASSQGSGGEQPQHF; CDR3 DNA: TGCGCCAGCAGCCAAGGTTCGGGGGGCGAGCAGCCCCAGCATTTT
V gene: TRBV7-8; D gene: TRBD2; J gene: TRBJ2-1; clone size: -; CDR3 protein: CASSQRAGDEFF; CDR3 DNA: TGTGCCAGCAGTCAAAGAGCGGGGGACGAGTTCTTC
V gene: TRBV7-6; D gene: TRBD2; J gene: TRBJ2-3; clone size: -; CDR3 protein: CASRGTSGSFSTDTQYF; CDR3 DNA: TGTGCCAGCCGGGGGACTAGCGGGAGCTTTAGCACAGATACGCAGTATTTT
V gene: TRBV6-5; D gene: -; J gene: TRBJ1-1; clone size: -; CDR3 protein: CASSPRGYEAFF; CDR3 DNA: TGTGCCAGCAGTCCCAGGGGTTACGAAGCTTTCTTT
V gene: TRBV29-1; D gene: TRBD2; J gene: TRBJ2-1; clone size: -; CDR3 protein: CSVELAGAFFAYNEQFF; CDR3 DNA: TGCAGCGTGGAACTAGCGGGAGCATTTTTTGCCTACAATGAGCAGTTCTTC
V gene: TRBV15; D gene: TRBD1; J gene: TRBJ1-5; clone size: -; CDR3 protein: CATSNRTGRDNQPQHF; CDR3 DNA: TGTGCCACCAGCAACCGGACAGGGCGAGACAATCAGCCCCAGCATTTT
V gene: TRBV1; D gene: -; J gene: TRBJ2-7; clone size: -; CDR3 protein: CTSSQDNDSPNWMDSLEYF; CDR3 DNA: TGCACCAGCAGCCAAGATAACGACTCTCCCAACTGGATGGATTCGCTGGAGTACTTC
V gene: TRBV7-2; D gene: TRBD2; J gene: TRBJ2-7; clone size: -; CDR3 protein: CASSLEGTSGRREQYF; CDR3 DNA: TGTGCCAGCAGCTTAGAAGGGACTAGCGGGAGACGCGAGCAGTACTTC
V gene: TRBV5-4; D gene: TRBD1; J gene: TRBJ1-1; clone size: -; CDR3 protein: CASSGMGLRTGGSYTEAFF; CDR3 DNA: TGTGCCAGCAGCGGAATGGGGCTGAGGACAGGGGGGAGTTACACTGAAGCTTTCTTT
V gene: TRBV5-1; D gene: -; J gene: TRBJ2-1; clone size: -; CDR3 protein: CASSLIVASRGHEQFF; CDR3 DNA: TGCGCCAGCAGCTTGATTGTGGCGTCCAGGGGTCATGAGCAGTTCTTC
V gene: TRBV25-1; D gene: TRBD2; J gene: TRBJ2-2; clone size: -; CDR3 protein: CASSDNSGLAGAGELFF; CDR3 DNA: TGTGCCAGCAGTGATAACTCGGGACTAGCGGGAGCCGGGGAGCTGTTTTTT
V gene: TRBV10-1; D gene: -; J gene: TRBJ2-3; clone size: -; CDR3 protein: CAGGGWEGLDLVNTQYF; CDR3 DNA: TGCGCAGGGGGGGGTTGGGAGGGATTAGACTTAGTTAATACGCAGTATTTT
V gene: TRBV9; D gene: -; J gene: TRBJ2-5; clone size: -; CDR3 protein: CASSVGPGETQYF; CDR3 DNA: TGTGCCAGCAGCGTAGGTCCAGGGGAGACCCAGTACTTC
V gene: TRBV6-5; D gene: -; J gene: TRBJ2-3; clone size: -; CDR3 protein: CASSWAGRPDTQYF; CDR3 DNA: TGTGCCAGTTCATGGGCGGGAAGGCCAGATACGCAGTATTTT
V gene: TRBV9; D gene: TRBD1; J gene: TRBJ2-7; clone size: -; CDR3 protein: CASSTQGQAFLHEQYF; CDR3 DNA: TGTGCCAGCAGCACCCAAGGACAGGCTTTTCTCCACGAGCAGTACTTC